This T cell receptor (beta chain) was recorded in a study of T cell clonotyping in hematopoietic cell transplantation. Study outcomes and limitations: Graft donor and pretransplant recipient Inverse Simpson Index values predicted broader posttransplant TCR diversity. No sorting was done, leaving CD4 and CD8 contributions mixed.

Recipients were bled about 28 days pretransplant and at posttransplant days 30, 100, 180. Here immunoSEQ multiplex PCR was the method, and the copy in TCRdb shows in-frame clones only, minus some. The table records 5,000 to 7,500 clones, 89% of them present only once. About this clone itself: Its specificity is unknown.

J lost 8 bases, V lost 2 bases, and 11 bases had no gene match. The CDR3 runs to 17 residues. Germline values: CDR1 SGDLS, CDR2 YYNGEE. The sample consisted of peripheral blood mononuclear cells, taken 100 days after allogeneic stem cell transplant. The receptor was derived from a male patient in his thirties or forties who had an allogeneic stem cell transplant from an unrelated donor, so the T cells may come from the graft donor. Some clones in this sample may be carry-over from other donors' samples. This chain uses TRBV9 with TRBJ1-6, with 9 bases identical to TRBD1. In DNA, the CDR3 is TGTGCCAGCAGCGTTTATCCCCTGACAGGGGGGGATTCACCCCTCCACTTT. It encodes CASSVYPLTGGDSPLHF.